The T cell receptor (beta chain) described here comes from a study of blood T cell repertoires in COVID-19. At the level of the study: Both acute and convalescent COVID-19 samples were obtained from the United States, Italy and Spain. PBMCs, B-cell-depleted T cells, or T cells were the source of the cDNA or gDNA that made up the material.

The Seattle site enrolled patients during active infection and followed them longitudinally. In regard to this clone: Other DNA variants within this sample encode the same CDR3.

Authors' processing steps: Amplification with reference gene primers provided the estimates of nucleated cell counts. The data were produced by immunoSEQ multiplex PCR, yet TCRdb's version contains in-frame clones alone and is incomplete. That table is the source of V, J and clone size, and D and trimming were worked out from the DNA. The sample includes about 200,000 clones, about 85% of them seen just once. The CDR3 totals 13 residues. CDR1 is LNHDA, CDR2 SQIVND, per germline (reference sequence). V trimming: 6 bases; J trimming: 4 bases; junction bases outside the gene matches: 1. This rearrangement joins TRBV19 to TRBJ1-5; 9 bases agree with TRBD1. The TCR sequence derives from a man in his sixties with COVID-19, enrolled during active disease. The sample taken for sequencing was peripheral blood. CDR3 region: CASSGTGNQPQHF. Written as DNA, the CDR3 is TGTGCCAGTAGCGGGACAGGGAATCAGCCCCAGCATTTT.